This T cell receptor (beta chain) emerged from a study of cytomegalovirus exposure and HLA in healthy donors. The wider study: Ancestry clustering placed roughly four fifths of 300 to 400 genotyped donors in the Caucasian-associated cluster.

The PCR employed 60 Vbeta primers together with 13 Jbeta primers. Clones were read by immunoSEQ multiplex PCR, and TCRdb kept only the in-frame ones, dropping some. The repertoire holds approximately 170,000 clones, 75% to 90% seen once, with 1.5% to 2% in the top ten. V shed 0 bases and J 6 bases; nucleotides not matched to a gene: 13. Germline V gene sequence: CDR1 MRHNA, CDR2 SNTAGT. This CDR3 is built from 18 residues. Study-wide results and caveats: Most CMV-associated TCR beta chains appeared HLA-restricted in a later analysis.

A remark on this clone: The target antigen is unknown.

The source is a human donor in good health. This chain links TRBV6-4 with TRBJ2-2, with 7 bases aligning to TRBD1. Material: PBMCs. The CDR3 sequence: CASSDSPYSYRGSGELFF. In DNA form, the CDR3 reads TGTGCCAGCAGTGACTCGCCTTACAGCTACAGGGGCTCCGGGGAGCTGTTTTTT.